Listed below are T cell receptor beta chains from one sample, sequenced in a study of T cell responses to AZD1222 COVID-19 vaccine. The method was immunoSEQ multiplex PCR; TCRdb's version includes in-frame clones alone and lacks a portion of them. Of under 70,000 clones listed, 79% are singletons. The sequencing here drew on peripheral blood, taken on day 0 of MenACWY control vaccination. All receptors derive from an adult in good health. The conserved cysteine and the conserved F or W are not part of the CDR3 here. D genes are given only for firm matches. Clone size is not always given. Where it is, it says once, few, many or a class for expanded clones.

CDR3 protein: ASRAGIEQY; V gene: TRBV5-1; clone size: few; D gene: .
CDR3 protein: ASSPRQDPSTGELF; V gene: TRBV18; clone size: .; D gene: .
CDR3 protein: ASSRGRALGTDTQY; V gene: TRBV7-9; clone size: .; D gene: .
CDR3 protein: ASSSGGGTGELF; V gene: TRBV7-9; clone size: .; D gene: .
CDR3 protein: AIIRNTEAF; V gene: TRBV19; clone size: .; D gene: .
CDR3 protein: AWSTTGDGQPQH; V gene: TRBV30; clone size: .; D gene: TRBD1
CDR3 protein: SGMDNEKLF; V gene: TRBV29-1; clone size: .; D gene: .
CDR3 protein: ASNYGEYTEAF; V gene: TRBV6-5; clone size: few; D gene: .
CDR3 protein: AISSGQNTGELF; V gene: TRBV10-3; clone size: .; D gene: .
CDR3 protein: ASSPQGRSTDTQY; V gene: TRBV7-9; clone size: few; D gene: .
CDR3 protein: ASSSRVRVDGPQH; V gene: TRBV10-1; clone size: .; D gene: .
CDR3 protein: ASSLWGGNTEAF; V gene: TRBV3-1/TRBV3-2; clone size: .; D gene: .
CDR3 protein: ASSLVQGQGNYGYT; V gene: TRBV7-2; clone size: .; D gene: TRBD1
CDR3 protein: ASSLDIQEAF; V gene: TRBV11-2; clone size: .; D gene: .
CDR3 protein: AWAGQGDDEQY; V gene: TRBV30; clone size: .; D gene: TRBD1
CDR3 protein: ASSEGKDVYEQY; V gene: TRBV10-2; clone size: .; D gene: .
CDR3 protein: ASSFAGGANTGELF; V gene: TRBV11-2; clone size: .; D gene: TRBD2
CDR3 protein: ASSSTAKRGGYT; V gene: TRBV5-4; clone size: .; D gene: .
CDR3 protein: ASSSNGGAMHEKLF; V gene: TRBV28; clone size: .; D gene: .
CDR3 protein: ASSQGAGRDEKLF; V gene: TRBV5-1; clone size: .; D gene: .
CDR3 protein: ASSFNIVGSPLH; V gene: TRBV5-4; clone size: few; D gene: .
CDR3 protein: ASSRDGLIEAF; V gene: TRBV5-4; clone size: once; D gene: .
CDR3 protein: ASSQIGSGANVLT; V gene: TRBV4-1; clone size: .; D gene: .
CDR3 protein: ASSSLAGVPETQY; V gene: TRBV7-6; clone size: once; D gene: TRBD2
CDR3 protein: ASRTTSRSTDTQY; V gene: TRBV27; clone size: .; D gene: .
CDR3 protein: ASSATSGRGSDTQY; V gene: TRBV19; clone size: .; D gene: TRBD2